A single TCR beta chain is shown here with its context. This entry is derived from a study of CD8 T cells in ankylosing spondylitis. MiXCR, applied by TCRdb to the 5' RACE reads, yields one record per CDR3 protein. There are about 150,000 distinct CDR3 sequences in the sample; roughly 30% occur only once, and around 6% lies in the top ten. The sequence was obtained from a male donor with ankylosing spondylitis. The sequenced sample was synovial fluid, either unsorted or a sorted T cell fraction (not recorded which).

The CDR3 region is CASSVPKSGSSGYNEQFF. For the CDR3, the DNA is TGTGCCAGCAGTGTCCCCAAGAGTGGCTCTTCGGGGTACAATGAGCAGTTCTTC. V is TRBV2 and J is TRBJ2-1; a possible D gene is TRBD2 (5 bases). Germline V gene sequence: CDR1 SNHLY, CDR2 FYNNEI. Deletions cut 4 bases from V and 4 bases from J, with 23 bases between. The length of the CDR3 is 18 residues.